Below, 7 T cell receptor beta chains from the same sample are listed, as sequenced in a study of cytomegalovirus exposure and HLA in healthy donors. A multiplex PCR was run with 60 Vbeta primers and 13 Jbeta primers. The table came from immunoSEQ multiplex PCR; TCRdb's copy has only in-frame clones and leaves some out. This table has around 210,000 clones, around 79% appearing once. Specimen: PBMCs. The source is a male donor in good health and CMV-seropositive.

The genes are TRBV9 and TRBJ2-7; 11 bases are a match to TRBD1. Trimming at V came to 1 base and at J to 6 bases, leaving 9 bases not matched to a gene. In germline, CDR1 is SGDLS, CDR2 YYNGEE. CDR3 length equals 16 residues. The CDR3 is CASSVNSGTGGSEQYF. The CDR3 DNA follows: TGTGCCAGCAGCGTAAACTCTGGGACAGGGGGAAGCGAGCAGTACTTC.

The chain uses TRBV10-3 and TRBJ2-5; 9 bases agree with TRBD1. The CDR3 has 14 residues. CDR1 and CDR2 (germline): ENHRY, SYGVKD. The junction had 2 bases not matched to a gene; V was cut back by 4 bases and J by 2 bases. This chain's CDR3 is CAISATGGQETQYF. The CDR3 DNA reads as TGTGCCATCAGTGCGACAGGGGGGCAAGAGACCCAGTACTTC.

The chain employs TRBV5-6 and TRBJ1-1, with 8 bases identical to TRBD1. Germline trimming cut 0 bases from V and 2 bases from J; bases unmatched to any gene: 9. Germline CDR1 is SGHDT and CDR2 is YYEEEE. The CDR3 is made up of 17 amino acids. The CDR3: CASSLVGQVGTNTEAFF. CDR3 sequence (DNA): TGTGCCAGCAGCTTGGTGGGACAGGTGGGGACAAACACTGAAGCTTTCTTT.

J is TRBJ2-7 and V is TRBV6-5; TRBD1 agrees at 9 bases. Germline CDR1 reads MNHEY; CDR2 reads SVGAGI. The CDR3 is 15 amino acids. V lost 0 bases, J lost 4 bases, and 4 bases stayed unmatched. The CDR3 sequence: CASSYSFGTGYEQYF. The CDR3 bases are TGTGCCAGCAGTTACTCGTTTGGGACAGGGTACGAGCAGTACTTC.

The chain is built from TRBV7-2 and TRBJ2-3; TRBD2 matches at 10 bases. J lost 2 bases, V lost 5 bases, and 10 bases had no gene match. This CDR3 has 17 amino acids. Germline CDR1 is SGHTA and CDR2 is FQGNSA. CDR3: CASSRGGSGRTTDTQYF. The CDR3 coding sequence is TGTGCCAGCAGCCGTGGGGGTAGCGGGAGGACCACAGATACGCAGTATTTT.

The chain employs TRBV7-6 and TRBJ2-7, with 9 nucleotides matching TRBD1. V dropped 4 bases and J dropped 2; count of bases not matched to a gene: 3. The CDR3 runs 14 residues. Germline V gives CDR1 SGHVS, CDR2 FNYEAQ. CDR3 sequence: CASSSGTGTYEQYF. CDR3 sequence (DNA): TGTGCCAGCAGCTCCGGGACAGGGACCTACGAGCAGTACTTC. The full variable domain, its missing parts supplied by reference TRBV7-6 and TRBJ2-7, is GAGVSQSPRYKVTKRGQDVALRCDPISGHVSLYWYRQALGQGPEFLTYFNYEAQQDKSGLPNDRFSAERPEGSISTLTIQRTEQRDSAMYRCASSSGTGTYEQYFGPGTRLTVT.

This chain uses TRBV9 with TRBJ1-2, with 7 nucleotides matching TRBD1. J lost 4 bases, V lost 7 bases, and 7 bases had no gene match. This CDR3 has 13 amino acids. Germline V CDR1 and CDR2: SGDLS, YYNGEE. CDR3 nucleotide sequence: TGTGCCAGCCGACCGGCAGGGGGCTATGGCTACACCTTC. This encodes CASRPAGGYGYTF.